This T cell receptor (beta chain) was found in a study of cytomegalovirus exposure and HLA in healthy donors. Study-wide findings and caveats: Serostatus for CMV was the only available immune exposure information. The study flagged about 150 TCR beta chains as cytomegalovirus-associated. TCR beta sequences numbering 15,000 to 20,000 were associated with HLA alleles at 0.05 false discovery rate in a later analysis.

V was trimmed by 1 base and J by 4 bases, leaving 12 bases between them. The CDR3 is 15 amino acids. Germline assignment: CDR1 SGHNT and CDR2 YYREEE (reference sequence). Healthy people donating bone marrow made up the donors. With respect to this clone: Its antigen is currently unknown.

It was with 60 Vbeta and 13 Jbeta primers that the PCR ran. Clones were sequenced by immunoSEQ multiplex PCR, and TCRdb holds only the in-frame ones, with some missing. The data hold some 130,000 clones, with around 72% observed a single time. This receptor was identified in a woman aged 35 to 49 in good health and CMV-seronegative. What was sequenced was PBMCs. The V gene is TRBV5-4, the J gene TRBJ1-3; D is perhaps TRBD1 (5 bases). The CDR3 reads CASSLQQGLGNTIYF. The CDR3 nucleotides are TGTGCCAGCAGCTTGCAGCAGGGTCTGGGAAACACCATATATTTT.